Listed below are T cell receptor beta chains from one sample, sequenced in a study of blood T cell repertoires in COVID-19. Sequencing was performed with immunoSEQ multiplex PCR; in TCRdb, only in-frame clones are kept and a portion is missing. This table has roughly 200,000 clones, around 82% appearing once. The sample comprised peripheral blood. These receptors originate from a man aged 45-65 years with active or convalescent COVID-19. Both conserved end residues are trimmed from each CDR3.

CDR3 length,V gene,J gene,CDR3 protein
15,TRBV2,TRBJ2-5,ASSESGPGLLKETQY
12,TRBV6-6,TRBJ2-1,ASTLDRSYNEQF
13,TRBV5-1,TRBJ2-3,ASSPRGQSTDTQY
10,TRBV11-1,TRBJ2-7,ASRDNNYEQY
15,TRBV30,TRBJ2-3,ACTDLKLGASTDTQY
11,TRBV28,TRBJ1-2,ASRRDRANGYT
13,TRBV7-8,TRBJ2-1,ASRQLAGRYNEQF
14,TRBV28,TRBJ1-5,ASSLGQLNSNQPQH
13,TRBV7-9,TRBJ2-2,ASSFRQGNTGELF
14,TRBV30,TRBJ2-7,AWSPDRGRSSYEQY
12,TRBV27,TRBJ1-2,ASSVTGTNYGYT
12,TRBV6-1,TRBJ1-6,ASSGAPGNSPLH
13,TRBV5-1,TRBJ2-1,ASSLVAGGYNEQF
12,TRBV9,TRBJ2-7,ASSGGTGHYEQY
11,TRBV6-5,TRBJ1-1,ASRRTGSAEAF
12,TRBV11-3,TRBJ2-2,ASPRRGATGELF